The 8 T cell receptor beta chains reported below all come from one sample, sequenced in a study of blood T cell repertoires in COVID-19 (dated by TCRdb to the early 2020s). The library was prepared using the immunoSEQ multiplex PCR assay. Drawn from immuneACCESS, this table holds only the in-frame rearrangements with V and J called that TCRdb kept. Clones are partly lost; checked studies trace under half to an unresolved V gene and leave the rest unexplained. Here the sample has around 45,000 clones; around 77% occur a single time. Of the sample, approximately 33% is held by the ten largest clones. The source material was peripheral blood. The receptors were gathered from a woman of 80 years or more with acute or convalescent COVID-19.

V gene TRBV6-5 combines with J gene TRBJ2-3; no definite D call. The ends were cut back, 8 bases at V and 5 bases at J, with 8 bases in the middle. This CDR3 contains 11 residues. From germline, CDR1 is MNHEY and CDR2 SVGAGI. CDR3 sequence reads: CASVRGDTQYF. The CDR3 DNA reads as TGTGCCAGCGTCCGCGGAGATACGCAGTATTTT.

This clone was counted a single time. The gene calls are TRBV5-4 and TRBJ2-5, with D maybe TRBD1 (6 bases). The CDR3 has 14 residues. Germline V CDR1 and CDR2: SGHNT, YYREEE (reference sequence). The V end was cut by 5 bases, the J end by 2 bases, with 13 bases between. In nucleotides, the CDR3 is TGTGCCAGCAGTAAACAGGGTACTCAAGAGACCCAGTACTTC. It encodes CASSKQGTQETQYF.

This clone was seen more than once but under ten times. CDR3 DNA sequence: TGTGCCAGTAGTATAGGTTGGCAGGGGCGAATGAACACTGAAGCTTTCTTT. It yields the protein CASSIGWQGRMNTEAFF. The V and J genes are TRBV19 and TRBJ1-1; a possible D gene is TRBD1 (6 bases). The CDR3 spans 17 residues. The ends were cut back, 1 base at V and 0 bases at J, with 15 bases in the middle. Germline V gene sequence: CDR1 LNHDA, CDR2 SQIVND (reference sequence).

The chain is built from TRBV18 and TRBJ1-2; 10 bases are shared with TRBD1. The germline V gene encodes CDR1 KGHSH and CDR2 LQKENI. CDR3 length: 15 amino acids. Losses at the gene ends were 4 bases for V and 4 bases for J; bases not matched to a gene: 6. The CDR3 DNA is TGTGCCAGCTCACTGCGGGACAGGGGTTCCTATGGCTACACCTTC. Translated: CASSLRDRGSYGYTF.

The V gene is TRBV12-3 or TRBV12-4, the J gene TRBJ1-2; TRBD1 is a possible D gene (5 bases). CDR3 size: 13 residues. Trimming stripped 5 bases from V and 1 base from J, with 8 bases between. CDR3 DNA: TGTGCCAGCAGTAGGGGCCGTAACTATGGCTACACCTTC. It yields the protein CASSRGRNYGYTF.

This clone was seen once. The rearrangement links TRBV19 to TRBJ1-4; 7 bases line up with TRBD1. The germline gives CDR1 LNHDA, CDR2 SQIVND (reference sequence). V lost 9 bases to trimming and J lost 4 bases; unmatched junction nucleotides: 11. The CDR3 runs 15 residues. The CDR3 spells CASTASGGINEKLFF. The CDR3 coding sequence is TGTGCCAGCACGGCGTCAGGGGGAATTAATGAAAAACTGTTTTTT.

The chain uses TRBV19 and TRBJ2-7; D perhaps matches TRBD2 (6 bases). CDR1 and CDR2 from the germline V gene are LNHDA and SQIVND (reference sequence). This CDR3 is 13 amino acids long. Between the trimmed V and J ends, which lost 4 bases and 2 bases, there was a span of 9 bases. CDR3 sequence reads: CASSKGLTYEQYF. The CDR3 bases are TGTGCCAGTAGTAAGGGACTTACCTACGAGCAGTACTTC. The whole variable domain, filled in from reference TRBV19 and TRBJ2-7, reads DGGITQSPKYLFRKEGQNVTLSCEQNLNHDAMYWYRQDPGQGLRLIYYSQIVNDFQKGDIAEGYSVSREKKESFPLTVTSAQKNPTAFYLCASSKGLTYEQYFGPGTRLTVT.

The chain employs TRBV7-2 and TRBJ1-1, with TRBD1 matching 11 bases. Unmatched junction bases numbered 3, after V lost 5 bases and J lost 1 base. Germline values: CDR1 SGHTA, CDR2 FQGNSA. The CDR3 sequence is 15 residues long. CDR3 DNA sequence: TGTGCCAGCAGCCTCGGGACAGGGGGGAACACTGAAGCTTTCTTT. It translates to CASSLGTGGNTEAFF.